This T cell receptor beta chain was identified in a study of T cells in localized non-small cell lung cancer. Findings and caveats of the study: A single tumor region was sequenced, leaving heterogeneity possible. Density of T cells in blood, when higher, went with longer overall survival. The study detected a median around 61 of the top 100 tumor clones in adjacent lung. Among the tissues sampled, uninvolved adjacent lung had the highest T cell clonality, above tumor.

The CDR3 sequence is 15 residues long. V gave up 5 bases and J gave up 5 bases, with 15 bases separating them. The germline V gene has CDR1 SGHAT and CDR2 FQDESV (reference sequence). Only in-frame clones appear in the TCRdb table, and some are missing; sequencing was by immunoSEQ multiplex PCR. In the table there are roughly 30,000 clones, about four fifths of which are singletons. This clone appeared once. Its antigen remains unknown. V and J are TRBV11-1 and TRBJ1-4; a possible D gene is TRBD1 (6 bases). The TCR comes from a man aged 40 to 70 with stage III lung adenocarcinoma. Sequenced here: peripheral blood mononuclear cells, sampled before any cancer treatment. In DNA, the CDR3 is TGTGCCAGCAGCGGTAATGGACAGAGAAATGAAAAACTGTTTTTT. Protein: CASSGNGQRNEKLFF. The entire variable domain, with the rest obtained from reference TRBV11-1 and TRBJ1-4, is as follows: EAEVAQSPRYKITEKSQAVAFWCDPISGHATLYWYRQILGQGPELLVQFQDESVVDDSQLPKDRFSAERLKGVDSTLKIQPAELGDSAMYLCASSGNGQRNEKLFFGSGTQLSVL.